These T cell receptor beta chains were read from a single sample in a study of T cells in Graves' hyperthyroidism and ophthalmopathy. TCRdb ran MiXCR on the multiplex PCR reads and lists one entry per CDR3 protein. This table holds roughly 420,000 distinct CDR3 sequences, 15% to 19% found once. The sample consisted of blood. The receptor source for this set is a woman aged 18-29 years with Graves' hyperthyroidism. Both conserved end residues are trimmed from each CDR3. Fields, in order: clone size, V gene, J gene, CDR3 protein. Clone size, where shown, is once, few, many, or a class for clones that have expanded.

few	TRBV19	TRBJ2-7	ASSTQGTGPGEQY
many	TRBV20-1	TRBJ1-5	SASERETGAEPQH
many	TRBV20-1	TRBJ1-2	SARDRDRGLYGYT
many	TRBV12-3/TRBV12-4	TRBJ2-5	ASSLRPGGGYVIQETQY
few	TRBV12-3/TRBV12-4	TRBJ2-5	ASSPQTSAKTQY
-	TRBV12-3/TRBV12-4	TRBJ1-6	ASSRVFKNSPLH
many	TRBV12-3/TRBV12-4	TRBJ1-5	ASSYGRDRGNQPQH
-	TRBV6-5	TRBJ2-5	ASNLVDGGFEY
-	TRBV3-1	TRBJ1-4	ASSLRTGGVEKLF
few	TRBV7-2	TRBJ2-1	ASSLGLLVTEQF
-	TRBV20-1	TRBJ2-5	SARDGTSAQETQY
many	TRBV5-1	TRBJ2-5	ASSQGPSGGAYQETQY
many	TRBV2	TRBJ1-6	ASSEANSPLH
few	TRBV5-1	TRBJ2-3	ASTITGGRDTQY
few	TRBV30	TRBJ2-7	AWSLQVHEQY
many	TRBV7-9	TRBJ2-5	ASSPRGLGETQY
-	TRBV9	TRBJ1-3	ASSVALTGGTIY
few	TRBV19	TRBJ1-4	ATSQGPKLF
many	TRBV20-1	TRBJ2-1	SASSGGLHNEQF
few	TRBV3-1	TRBJ2-7	ASSELAKYYEQY
many	TRBV10-3	TRBJ1-1	AINAGTGDIAEAF
many	TRBV7-2	TRBJ1-3	ASSVGTSGNTIY
many	TRBV7-9	TRBJ1-6	ASTPGTASSPLH
few	TRBV5-4	TRBJ2-1	ASSLEGLAANEQF
-	TRBV7-7	TRBJ2-3	ASSLGLAGVADTQY
many	TRBV5-1	TRBJ2-7	ASSLGRPGGIPEQY